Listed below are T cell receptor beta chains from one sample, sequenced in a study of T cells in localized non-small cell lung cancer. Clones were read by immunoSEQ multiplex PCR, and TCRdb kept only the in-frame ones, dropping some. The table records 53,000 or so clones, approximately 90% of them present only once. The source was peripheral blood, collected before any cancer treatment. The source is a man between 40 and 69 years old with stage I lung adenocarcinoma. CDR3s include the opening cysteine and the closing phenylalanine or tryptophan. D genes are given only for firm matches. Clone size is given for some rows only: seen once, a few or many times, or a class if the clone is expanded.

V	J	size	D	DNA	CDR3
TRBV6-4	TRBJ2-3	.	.	TGTGCCAGCAGCCTGACTAGCACAGATACGCAGTATTTT	CASSLTSTDTQYF
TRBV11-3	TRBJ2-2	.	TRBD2	TGTGCCAGCATAAGGACAGGTCGGACTAGCGCGGTCACCGGGGAGCTGTTTTTT	CASIRTGRTSAVTGELFF
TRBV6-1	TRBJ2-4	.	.	TGTGCCAGCAGACAGGGTTGGAACATTCAGTACTTC	CASRQGWNIQYF
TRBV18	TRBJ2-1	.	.	TGTGCCAGCCGACTTTCGGGAGCCTACAATGAGCAGTTCTTC	CASRLSGAYNEQFF
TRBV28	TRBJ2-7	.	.	TGTGCCAGCAGTTTGACTCTCTACGAGCAGTACTTC	CASSLTLYEQYF
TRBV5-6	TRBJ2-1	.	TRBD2	TGTGCCAGCAGCAACTTAGCGGGAGGCCACAATGAGCAGTTCTTC	CASSNLAGGHNEQFF
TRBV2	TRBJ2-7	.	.	TGTGCCAGCAGTGAGTCGCGGGTCGAGCAGTACTTC	CASSESRVEQYF
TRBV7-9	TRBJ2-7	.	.	TGTGCCAGCAGCTTAGGCCTCGACGAGCAGTACTTC	CASSLGLDEQYF
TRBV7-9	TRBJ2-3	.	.	TGTGCCAGCACAGCGGACGGGAGAGATACGCAGTATTTT	CASTADGRDTQYF
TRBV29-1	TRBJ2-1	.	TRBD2	TGCAGCGTTGATAGCGGGAGGGCTAGTTGGAATGAGCAGTTCTTC	CSVDSGRASWNEQFF
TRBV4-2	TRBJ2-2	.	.	TGTGCCAGCAGCCAAGAGACGGGAGTGAGGACCGGGGAGCTGTTTTTT	CASSQETGVRTGELFF
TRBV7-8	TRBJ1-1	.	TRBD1	TGTGCCAGCAGCGGGGTATCGACAGGGGGTATGTGGCGGGACACTGAAGCTTTCTTT	CASSGVSTGGMWRDTEAFF
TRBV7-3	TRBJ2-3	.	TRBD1	TGTGCCAGCAGCTCCGGACAGGGGGAGACAGATACGCAGTATTTT	CASSSGQGETDTQYF
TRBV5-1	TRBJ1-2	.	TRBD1	TGCGCCAGCAGCTCCTCGGGACAGGGAGATGGCTACACCTTC	CASSSSGQGDGYTF
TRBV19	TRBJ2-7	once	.	TGTGCCAGTAGTATTGGTCCAGACAGAACTGCCTACGAGCAGTACTTC	CASSIGPDRTAYEQYF
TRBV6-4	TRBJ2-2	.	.	TGTGCCAGCAGTAGAGAGGCCCTTAACACCGGGGAGCTGTTTTTT	CASSREALNTGELFF
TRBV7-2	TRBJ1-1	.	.	TGTGCCAGCAGCTTAATGGGGGCCCTCACTGAAGCTTTCTTT	CASSLMGALTEAFF
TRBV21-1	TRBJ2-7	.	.	TGTGCCAGCAGCTACTCGGAGTTGGGGAACAGGGGAACTAGCGGGAGCTACGAGCAGTACTTC	CASSYSELGNRGTSGSYEQYF
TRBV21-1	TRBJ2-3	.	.	TGTGCCAGCAGCAAAGAGAGGGCTAGCGGGAGCGTACTCATATACACAGATACGCAGTATTTT	CASSKERASGSVLIYTDTQYF
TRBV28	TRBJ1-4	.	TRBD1	TGTGCCAGCAGTTCCAGGGGGATTGGTAATGAAAAACTGTTTTTT	CASSSRGIGNEKLFF
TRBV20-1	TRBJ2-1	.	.	TGCAGTGCCCTCCGCAATGAGCAGTTCTTC	CSALRNEQFF
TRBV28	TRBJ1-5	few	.	TGTGCCAGCAGTACTTGGCGGGGCAGCCTCAATCAGCCCCAGCATTTT	CASSTWRGSLNQPQHF
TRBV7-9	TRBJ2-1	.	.	TGTGCCAGCAGCTTAGCCCCCTCGCGACAGGCGGAGCAGTTCTTC	CASSLAPSRQAEQFF
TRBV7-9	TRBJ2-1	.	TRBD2	TGTGCCAGCGGAAGCGGGAGAGGCTCCTACAATGAGCAGTTCTTC	CASGSGRGSYNEQFF
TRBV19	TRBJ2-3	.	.	TGTGCCAGTAGTATTGGGGGTGTGGGCACAGATACGCAGTATTTT	CASSIGGVGTDTQYF
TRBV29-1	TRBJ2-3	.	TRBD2	TGCAGCGTTGAGGTTTCGGGGCTAGCGGGTTTGACAGATACGCAGTATTTT	CSVEVSGLAGLTDTQYF
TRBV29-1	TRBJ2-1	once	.	TGCAGCGTTGTGTTAGGGAATGAGCAGTTCTTC	CSVVLGNEQFF
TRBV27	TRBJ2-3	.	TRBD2	TGTGCCAGCAGAACTCAACTAGCGGGACCCACAGATACGCAGTATTTT	CASRTQLAGPTDTQYF
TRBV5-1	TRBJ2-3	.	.	TGCGCCAGCGAGGGGGAGCATAGCACAGATACGCAGTATTTT	CASEGEHSTDTQYF
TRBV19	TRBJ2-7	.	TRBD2	TGTGCCAGTAGTCCCGGCGGGGGATACGAGCAGTACTTC	CASSPGGGYEQYF
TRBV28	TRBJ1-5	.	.	TGTGCCAGCAGAAACGTGGGGATTCAGCCCCAGCATTTT	CASRNVGIQPQHF
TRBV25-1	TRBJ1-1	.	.	TGTGCCAGCAGTGAATCTGGGGCGAACACTGAAGCTTTCTTT	CASSESGANTEAFF